The sequence of this T cell receptor (beta chain) was determined in a study of T-cell reconstitution after alpha-beta-depleted transplantation in children. Preparation of the TCRbeta library was carried out with unique molecular identifiers. TCRdb analysed the PCR reads with MiXCR anew, one entry per CDR3 protein. The table lists approximately 400,000 distinct CDR3 sequences, 16% of them singletons. As regards this clonotype: No antigen is known for it.

Study-level findings and limits: From surviving recipient T cells and thymic progenitors came the high day-60 TCRbeta diversity observed in some patients. Alpha-beta T cells about two months after transplant reportedly derived from several hundred expanded graft clones. T-cell counts and diversity were attributed mostly to newly produced T cells one year after transplant.

The germline V gene has CDR1 MNHEY and CDR2 SVGAGI. After removal of 2 bases from V and 9 bases from J, the junction contained 7 bases not matched to a gene. This CDR3 region has 15 residues. V and J are TRBV6-5 and TRBJ1-6; 7 nucleotides line up with TRBD1. This specimen consisted of PBMCs, mostly from graft donor cells, obtained 360 days after TCRalphabeta/CD19-depleted stem cell transplant. The sequence was obtained from a boy younger than two who had a stem cell transplant for Wiskott-Aldrich syndrome, so the T cells may come from the graft donor. The CDR3 nucleotides read TGTGCCAGCAGTTACACCCTGGACAGGATTTCACCCCTCCACTTT. This sequence encodes CASSYTLDRISPLHF.